This T cell receptor beta chain stems from a study of OX40 agonist ivuxolimab in advanced cancers. Study-wide findings and caveats: Certain nonresponders likewise exhibited a low normalized T-cell clonal expansion.

The CDR3 is 11 amino acids. Germline V CDR1 and CDR2: MNHEY, SVGAGI. V was shortened by 4 bases and J by 10 bases, with 10 bases between the two germline ends. TCRdb's table, derived via immunoSEQ multiplex PCR, lists solely in-frame clones and lacks some. The data hold roughly 81,000 clones, with about 88% observed a single time. About this clone: Antigen unknown.

The clonotype originates from an adult with an advanced solid tumor such as melanoma, head and neck, liver or kidney cancer. The input for sequencing was CD4+ or CD8+ T cells sorted from blood, taken in a trial of the OX40 agonist ivuxolimab. The chain combines TRBV6-5 with TRBJ1-1; D perhaps matches TRBD1 (6 bases). The CDR3 protein is CASSSVQGAFF. The CDR3 bases are TGTGCCAGCAGTTCCGTACAGGGAGCTTTCTTT.